The T cell receptor (beta chain) described here comes from a study of a mutant IDH1 vaccine in newly diagnosed glioma. Overall study context: Treated patients showed a male proportion of around 62%, a female proportion of about 38%, and a mean age of around 39 years. Earlier treatment was radiotherapy, temozolomide, or both, with most getting both. Study-level results: A vaccine-induced immune response developed in around 94% of the patients. Changes in top peripheral clonotypes did not appear linked to pseudoprogression.

Points on this clone: As yet, its antigen is unknown.

The CDR3 extends over 14 amino acids. V lost 2 bases and J lost 1, with 9 bases in between. Germline loops: CDR1 SGHDT, CDR2 YYEEEE. TCRdb's table, derived via immunoSEQ multiplex PCR, lists solely in-frame clones and lacks some. The sample holds some 100,000 clones, 80% to 90% seen once. As to time point: baseline, week 1 (first vaccination visit). This sample's treatment: pre-vaccination baseline after standard-of-care therapy. The specimen comprised PBMCs, sampled from a glioma patient treated with radiotherapy, temozolomide or both. The chain couples TRBV5-6 to TRBJ1-2; no clear D. This clonotype was sampled from a woman between 50 and 59 years old with glioma. CDR3 region: CASSFYGGNYGYTF. In DNA form, the CDR3 reads TGTGCCAGCAGCTTCTATGGCGGTAACTATGGCTACACCTTC.